This T cell receptor beta chain was found in a study of early T cells in non-severe SARS-CoV-2 infection. V shed 5 bases and J shed 4 bases, with 20 bases lying between them. CDR1 and CDR2 from the germline V gene are SGHTA and FQGTGA. CDR3 length: 17 residues. The library protocol tagged individual cDNA molecules with unique molecular identifiers. Each CDR3 protein is one row after TCRdb ran MiXCR on the 5' RACE reads. The table includes roughly 68,000 distinct CDR3 sequences, just under 5% detected once. This chain uses TRBV7-3 with TRBJ2-2, with a tentative D call TRBD2 (7 bases). The sequenced sample consisted of whole blood. This receptor was taken from an adult who was a healthcare worker with PCR-confirmed SARS-CoV-2 infection or an uninfected control (not recorded which). The CDR3 DNA sequence: TGTGCCAGCAGCCTAAGTCCTGCGGGGGCGGCCACCGGGGAGCTGTTTTTT. Its translation: CASSLSPAGAATGELFF.